The source of this T cell receptor (beta chain) is a study of cytomegalovirus exposure and HLA in healthy donors. Whole-study findings and limits: Within an earlier analysis, most TCR beta V segments proved productive either about 90% or about 30% of the time. Later, an analysis found that common viral pathogens appeared to be linked with several of the most significant clusters.

The PCR ran on 60 Vbeta and 13 Jbeta primers. Data came from immunoSEQ multiplex PCR; TCRdb stores just in-frame clones and leaves some out. Altogether 150,000 to 200,000 clones are present, under 85% being singletons, with the ten largest covering around 4.1%. The CDR3 length is 13 residues. Germline V gene lookup returns CDR1 LNHNV and CDR2 YYDKDF (reference sequence). Trimming removed 1 base from V and 11 bases from J, with 11 bases in between. Samples came from healthy bone marrow donors. In the case of this clone: Its target is unknown.

The sequenced sample consisted of PBMCs. The chain employs TRBV15 and TRBJ1-4, with D unclear. This receptor was obtained from a man in his fifties or sixties in good health and CMV-seropositive. The CDR3 sequence: CATSRAGEGKLFF. The CDR3 DNA sequence: TGTGCCACCAGCAGAGCGGGAGAGGGTAAACTGTTTTTT.